A single sample gave rise to the 18 T cell receptor beta chains below, sequenced in a study of blood T cells in healthy people across ages. A second 7 to 11 cycle PCR used barcoded and J-beta primers. TCRdb ran MiXCR on the 5' RACE reads and lists one entry per CDR3 protein. The sample holds fewer than 1,000,000 distinct CDR3 sequences, 35% to 60% seen once. The source material was blood. The source is a man older than 75 in good health.

This chain joins TRBV20-1 and TRBJ2-5, with TRBD2 matching 11 bases. CDR1 is DFQATT, CDR2 SNEGSKA, per germline (reference sequence). The CDR3 has 15 residues. The V gene end was trimmed by 3 bases and the J gene end by 11 bases; junction bases not matched to a gene: 14. CDR3 coding DNA: TGCAGTGCTAGCAGTACTAGCGGGGGCTACAATGAGCAGTACTTC. Its protein is CSASSTSGGYNEQYF.

Comment on this clonotype: One end of the junction fails to match germline, which may point to a read error. The chain links TRBV11-2 to TRBJ2-4; 9 bases fit TRBD2. From germline, CDR1 is SGHAT and CDR2 FQNNGV. This CDR3 region has 18 residues. Written as DNA, the CDR3 is TGTACCAGCAGCTTGGACCTAGCGGGAATCTTGGAGGAAAACATTCAGTACTTC. Protein: CTSSLDLAGILEENIQYF.

The rearrangement joins TRBV5-4 to TRBJ2-3; TRBD2 might be the D (6 bases). The CDR3 runs to 17 residues. V was trimmed by 5 bases and J by 3 bases, leaving 22 bases between them. Per the germline V gene, CDR1 is SGHNT and CDR2 is YYREEE (reference sequence). CDR3 nucleotides: TGTGCCAGCAGGGGGTTGGGTGGGGCTAGCGCTACAGATACGCAGTATTTT. Translation: CASRGLGGASATDTQYF.

The sample holds one count of this clonotype. The chain is built from TRBV27 and TRBJ1-5; no firm D call. CDR1 is MNHEY, CDR2 SMNVEV, per germline (reference sequence). The CDR3 runs 13 residues. Trimming pared 5 bases from V and 6 bases from J, leaving 11 bases between. CDR3 protein: CASSDGWGQPQHF. The CDR3 DNA follows: TGTGCCAGCAGTGACGGGTGGGGTCAGCCCCAGCATTTT.

This clonotype was seen at least ten times. This chain joins TRBV7-6 and TRBJ2-5; tentative D call: TRBD2 (5 bases). CDR1 SGHVS and CDR2 FNYEAQ come from the germline V gene. This CDR3 has 14 amino acids. The V end lost 3 bases, the J end lost 5 bases, and 13 bases lay between the germline ends. CDR3 protein: CASSFGLGGETQYF. In nucleotides, the CDR3 is TGTGCCAGCAGCTTCGGACTGGGCGGGGAGACCCAGTACTTC.

This chain connects TRBV18 to TRBJ2-6; maybe TRBD1 (5 bases). The CDR3 sequence is 16 residues long. Trimming left V 3 bases short and J 0 bases short, with 9 bases between. The germline V gene has CDR1 KGHSH and CDR2 LQKENI. The CDR3 region has the DNA TGTGCCAGCTCACCCTTCAGGGACTCTGGGGCCAACGTCCTGACTTTC. Encoded protein: CASSPFRDSGANVLTF.

This clonotype has a single count. The chain links TRBV20-1 to TRBJ2-3, with 9 bases identical to TRBD2. Germline V gene sequence: CDR1 DFQATT, CDR2 SNEGSKA (reference sequence). Trimming took 1 base from V and 5 from J; bases not matched to a gene: 7. The CDR3 length is 15 residues. The DNA for the CDR3 is TGCAGTGCTAGAGGTGCGGGGGGGCCTGGAGATACGCAGTATTTT. Translation gives CSARGAGGPGDTQYF.

The V and J genes are TRBV7-3 and TRBJ1-2, with 7 bases identical to TRBD1. CDR1 and CDR2 (germline): SGHTA, FQGTGA. V trimming: 4 bases; J trimming: 2 bases; junction bases outside the gene matches: 4. The CDR3 runs to 14 residues. In DNA form, the CDR3 reads TGTGCCAGCAGCTCCGGGACAGAGAACTATGGCTACACCTTC. It encodes CASSSGTENYGYTF.

A few counts support this clonotype. Here the CDR3 reads CASRPKSGHDQETQYF. CDR3 nucleotides: TGTGCCAGCAGACCAAAATCCGGACACGACCAAGAGACCCAGTACTTC. This chain links TRBV6-2 or TRBV6-3 with TRBJ2-5; TRBD1 might be the D (5 bases). The CDR3 spans 16 residues. The germline CDR1 and CDR2 sequences are MNHEY and SVGEGT. V was shortened by 6 bases and J by 0 bases, with 17 bases between the two germline ends.

This clonotype appeared once. The rearrangement uses TRBV20-1 and TRBJ2-3; no clear D. The CDR3 has 13 residues. CDR1 is DFQATT, CDR2 SNEGSKA, per germline (reference sequence). V lost 3 bases to trimming and J lost 6 bases, with 13 bases between them. The CDR3, as DNA: TGCAGTGCTAGGTACCCCCCGGGTGATACGCAGTATTTT. Translated: CSARYPPGDTQYF.

The table lists this clonotype with many counts. The chain joins TRBV11-3 to TRBJ2-1; D is possibly TRBD2 (6 bases). CDR1 and CDR2 (germline): SGHNT, YENEEA. V was trimmed by 5 bases and J by 7 bases, leaving 18 bases between them. CDR3 length: 15 amino acids. The CDR3 protein is CASSRYGGSENEQFF. CDR3 sequence (DNA): TGTGCCAGCAGCCGATACGGGGGTAGCGAAAATGAGCAGTTCTTC.

The sample holds one count of this clonotype. The V call is TRBV20-1, the J call TRBJ2-5; D possibly corresponds to TRBD1 (5 bases). Germline V gene data show CDR1 as DFQATT and CDR2 as SNEGSKA (reference sequence). There are 14 residues in the CDR3. V dropped 1 base and J dropped 2 bases, with 11 bases sitting between them. CDR3 sequence: CSARGTGPQETQYF. CDR3 sequence (DNA): TGCAGTGCTAGAGGTACAGGACCTCAAGAGACCCAGTACTTC.

The sample holds many counts of this clonotype. The V gene is TRBV2, the J gene TRBJ2-5; D is unclear. V lost 2 bases, J lost 2 bases, and 9 bases lay in between. The CDR3 consists of 14 residues. Germline V gene lookup returns CDR1 SNHLY and CDR2 FYNNEI. CDR3 residues: CASSELGTQETQYF. CDR3 nucleotide sequence: TGTGCCAGCAGTGAACTAGGCACACAAGAGACCCAGTACTTC. Looking up the rest from reference TRBV2 and TRBJ2-5 gives the full variable domain: EPEVTQTPSHQVTQMGQEVILRCVPISNHLYFYWYRQILGQKVEFLVSFYNNEISEKSEIFDDQFSVERPDGSNFTLKIRSTKLEDSAMYFCASSELGTQETQYFGPGTRLLVL.

This clonotype was seen a handful of times. J is TRBJ2-1 and V is TRBV10-3, with D possibly called TRBD1 or TRBD2 (5 bases each). Germline CDR1 reads ENHRY; CDR2 reads SYGVKD. This CDR3 spans 13 amino acids. V lost 6 bases and J 10 bases, leaving 16 bases between the germline ends. The CDR3 reads CAIRTNGAGEQFF. CDR3 DNA sequence: TGTGCCATCAGAACGAACGGGGCAGGCGAGCAGTTCTTC.

The chain is built from TRBV7-9 and TRBJ2-7, with a possible D match to TRBD1 (5 bases). The CDR3 extends over 13 amino acids. Germline lookup yields CDR1 SEHNR and CDR2 FQNEAQ (reference sequence). Trimming pared 5 bases from V and 6 bases from J, leaving 14 bases between. CDR3 in amino acids: CASSEDSQVEQYF. As DNA, the CDR3 is TGTGCCAGCAGCGAAGACAGTCAGGTCGAGCAGTACTTC.

The CDR3 loop is CASSYGRTSSTDTQYF. In DNA form, the CDR3 reads TGTGCCAGCAGTTACGGGCGAACCTCTAGCACAGATACGCAGTATTTT. The gene calls are TRBV6-6 and TRBJ2-3; D uncertain. The V end was cut by 2 bases, the J end by 0 bases, with 12 bases between. CDR1 and CDR2 (germline): MNHNY, SVGAGI (reference sequence). The CDR3 totals 16 residues.

This chain joins TRBV20-1 and TRBJ1-1; D gene unclear. From germline, CDR1 is DFQATT and CDR2 SNEGSKA (reference sequence). Trimming stripped 4 bases from V and 0 bases from J, with 3 bases between. This CDR3 is built from 11 residues. The CDR3: CSAKVNTEAFF. The DNA of the CDR3 is TGCAGTGCTAAAGTGAACACTGAAGCTTTCTTT.

This clonotype appeared once. Mismatch with germline at one junction end may stem from a read error. The chain couples TRBV7-2 to TRBJ2-4, with TRBD2 as a possible D gene (5 bases). Near its end, the DNA agrees better with TRBJ2-7, so the J call may be wrong. CDR1 SGHTA and CDR2 FQGNSA come from the germline V gene. This CDR3 has 13 amino acids. The chain's CDR3 is CAGSPRGPYEQYF. In DNA, the CDR3 is TGTGCCGGCAGCCCACGAGGGCCCTACGAGCAGTACTTC.